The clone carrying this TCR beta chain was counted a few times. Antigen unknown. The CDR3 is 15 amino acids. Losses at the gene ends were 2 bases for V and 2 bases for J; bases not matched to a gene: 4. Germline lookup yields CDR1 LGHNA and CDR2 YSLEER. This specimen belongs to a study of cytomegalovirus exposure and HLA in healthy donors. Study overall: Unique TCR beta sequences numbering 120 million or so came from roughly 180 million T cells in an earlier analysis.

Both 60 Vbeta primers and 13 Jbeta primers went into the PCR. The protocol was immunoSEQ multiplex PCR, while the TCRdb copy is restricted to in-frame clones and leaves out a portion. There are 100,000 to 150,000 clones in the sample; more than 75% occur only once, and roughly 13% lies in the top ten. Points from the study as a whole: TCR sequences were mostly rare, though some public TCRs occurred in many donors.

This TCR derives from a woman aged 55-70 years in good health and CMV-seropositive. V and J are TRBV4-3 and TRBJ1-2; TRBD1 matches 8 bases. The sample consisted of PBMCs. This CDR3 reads CASSQPRTGNYGYTF. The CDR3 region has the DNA TGCGCCAGCAGCCAACCTAGGACAGGGAACTATGGCTACACCTTC.